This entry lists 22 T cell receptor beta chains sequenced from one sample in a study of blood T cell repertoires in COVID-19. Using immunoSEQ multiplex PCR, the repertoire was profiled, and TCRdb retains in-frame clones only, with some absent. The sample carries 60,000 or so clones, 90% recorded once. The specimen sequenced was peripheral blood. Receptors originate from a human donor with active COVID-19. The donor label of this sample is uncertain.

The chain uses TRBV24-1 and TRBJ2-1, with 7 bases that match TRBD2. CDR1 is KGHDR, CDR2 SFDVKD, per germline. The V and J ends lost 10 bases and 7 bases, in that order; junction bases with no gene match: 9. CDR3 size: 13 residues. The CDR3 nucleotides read TGTGCCACGGCGGGACTAAATGATAATGAGCAGTTCTTC. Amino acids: CATAGLNDNEQFF.

For the CDR3, the DNA is TGTGCCAGCAGCTTGGGGGACAGTTGGAACACTGAAGCTTTCTTT. Protein product: CASSLGDSWNTEAFF. The chain carries TRBV7-9 and TRBJ1-1; 7 nucleotides line up with TRBD1. With V trimmed by 3 bases and J by 1 base, 5 bases remained unmatched. The CDR3 runs 15 residues. Germline lookup yields CDR1 SEHNR and CDR2 FQNEAQ (reference sequence).

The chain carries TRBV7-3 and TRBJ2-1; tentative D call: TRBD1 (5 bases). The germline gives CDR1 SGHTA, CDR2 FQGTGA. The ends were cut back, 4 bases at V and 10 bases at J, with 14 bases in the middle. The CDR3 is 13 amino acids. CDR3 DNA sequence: TGTGCCAGCAGCTCAGGGCCCTTGGGAGAGCAGTTCTTC. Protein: CASSSGPLGEQFF.

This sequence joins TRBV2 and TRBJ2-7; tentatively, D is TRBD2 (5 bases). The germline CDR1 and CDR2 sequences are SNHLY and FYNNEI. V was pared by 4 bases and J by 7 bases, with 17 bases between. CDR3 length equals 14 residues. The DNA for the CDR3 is TGTGCCAGCAGTGGGTGGACTCTCGGGGTGGAGCAGTACTTC. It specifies CASSGWTLGVEQYF.

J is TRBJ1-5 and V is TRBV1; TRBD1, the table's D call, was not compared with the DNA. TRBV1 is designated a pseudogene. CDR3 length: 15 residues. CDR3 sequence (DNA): TGCACCAGCAGCCGGGGACAGGGGGGACGTCAGCCCCAGCATTTT. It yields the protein CTSSRGQGGRQPQHF.

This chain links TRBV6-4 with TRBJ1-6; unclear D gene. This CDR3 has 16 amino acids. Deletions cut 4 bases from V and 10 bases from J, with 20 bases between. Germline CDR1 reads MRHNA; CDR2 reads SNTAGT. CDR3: CASSAWAGTADSPLHF. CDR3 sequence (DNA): TGTGCCAGCAGTGCCTGGGCGGGAACAGCCGACTCACCCCTCCACTTT.

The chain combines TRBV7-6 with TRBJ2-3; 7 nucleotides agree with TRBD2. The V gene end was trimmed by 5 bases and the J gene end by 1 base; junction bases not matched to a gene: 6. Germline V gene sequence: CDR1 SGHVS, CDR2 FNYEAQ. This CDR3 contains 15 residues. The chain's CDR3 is CASSPGEGGTDTQYF. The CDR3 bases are TGTGCCAGCAGCCCGGGGGAGGGTGGCACAGATACGCAGTATTTT.

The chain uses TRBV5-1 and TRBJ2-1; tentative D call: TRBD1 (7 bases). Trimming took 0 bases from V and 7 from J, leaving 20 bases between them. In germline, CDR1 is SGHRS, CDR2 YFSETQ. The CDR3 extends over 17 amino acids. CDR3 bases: TGCGCCAGCAGCTTGGCCCTACAGGGGCCCCGGGGGAATGAGCAGTTCTTC. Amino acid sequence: CASSLALQGPRGNEQFF. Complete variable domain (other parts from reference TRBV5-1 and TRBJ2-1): KAGVTQTPRYLIKTRGQQVTLSCSPISGHRSVSWYQQTPGQGLQFLFEYFSETQRNKGNFPGRFSGRQFSNSRSEMNVSTLELGDSALYLCASSLALQGPRGNEQFFGPGTRLTVL.

The CDR3 here is CASSFQGVPYEQYF. Written as DNA, the CDR3 is TGCGCCAGCAGCTTTCAAGGGGTCCCCTACGAGCAGTACTTC. The genes are TRBV5-1 and TRBJ2-7, with TRBD1 as a possible D gene (5 bases). This CDR3 has 14 residues. V was cut by 2 bases and J by 2 bases, with 11 bases left in between. Germline CDR1 is SGHRS and CDR2 is YFSETQ.

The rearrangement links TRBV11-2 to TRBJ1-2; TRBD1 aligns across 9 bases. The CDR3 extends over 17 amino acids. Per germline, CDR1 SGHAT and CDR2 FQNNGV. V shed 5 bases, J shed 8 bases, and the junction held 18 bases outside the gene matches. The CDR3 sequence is CASSPEFRTGARRGYTF. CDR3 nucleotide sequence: TGTGCCAGCAGCCCAGAGTTCAGGACAGGGGCCCGTCGAGGCTACACCTTC.

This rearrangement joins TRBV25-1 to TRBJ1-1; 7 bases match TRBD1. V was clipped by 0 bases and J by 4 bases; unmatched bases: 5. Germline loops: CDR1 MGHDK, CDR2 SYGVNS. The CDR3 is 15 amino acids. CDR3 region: CASSEYFAGGTEAFF. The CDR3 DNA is TGTGCCAGCAGTGAATACTTCGCAGGGGGCACTGAAGCTTTCTTT.

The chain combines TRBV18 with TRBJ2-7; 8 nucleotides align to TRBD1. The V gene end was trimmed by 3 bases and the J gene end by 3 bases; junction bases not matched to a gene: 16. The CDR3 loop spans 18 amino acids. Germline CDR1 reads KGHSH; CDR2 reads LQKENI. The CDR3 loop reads CASSPTTAGQGSFYEQYV. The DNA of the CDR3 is TGTGCCAGCTCACCGACGACTGCTGGACAGGGAAGTTTCTACGAGCAGTACGTC.

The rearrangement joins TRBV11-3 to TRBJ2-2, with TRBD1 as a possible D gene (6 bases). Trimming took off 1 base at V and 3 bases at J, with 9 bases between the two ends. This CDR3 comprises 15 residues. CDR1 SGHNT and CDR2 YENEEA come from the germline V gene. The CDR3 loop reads CASSLGTAYTGELFF. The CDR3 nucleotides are TGTGCCAGCAGCTTAGGGACAGCATACACCGGGGAGCTGTTTTTT.

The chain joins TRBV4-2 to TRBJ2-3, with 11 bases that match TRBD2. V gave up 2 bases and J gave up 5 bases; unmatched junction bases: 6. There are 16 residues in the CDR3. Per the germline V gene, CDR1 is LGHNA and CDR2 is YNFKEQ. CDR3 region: CASSQLSGGAGDTQYF. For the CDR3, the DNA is TGTGCCAGCAGCCAACTTAGCGGGGGGGCTGGAGATACGCAGTATTTT.

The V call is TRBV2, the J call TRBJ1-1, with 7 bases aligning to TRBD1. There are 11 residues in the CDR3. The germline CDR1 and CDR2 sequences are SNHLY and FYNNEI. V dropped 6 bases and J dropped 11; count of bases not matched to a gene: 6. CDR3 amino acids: CASRLQGKAFF. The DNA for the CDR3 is TGTGCCAGCAGATTACAGGGGAAGGCTTTCTTT.

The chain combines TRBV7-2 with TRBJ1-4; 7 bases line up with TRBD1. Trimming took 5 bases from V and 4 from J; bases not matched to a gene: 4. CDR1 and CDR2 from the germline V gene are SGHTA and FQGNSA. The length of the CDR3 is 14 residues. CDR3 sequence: CASSLGQDNEKLFF. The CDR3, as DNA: TGTGCCAGCAGCCTCGGACAGGATAATGAAAAACTGTTTTTT.

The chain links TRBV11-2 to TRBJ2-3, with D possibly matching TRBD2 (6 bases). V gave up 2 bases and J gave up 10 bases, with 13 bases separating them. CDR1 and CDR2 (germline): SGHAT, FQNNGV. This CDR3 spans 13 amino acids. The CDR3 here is CASSLNPGDPQYF. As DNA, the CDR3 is TGTGCCAGCAGCTTAAACCCGGGGGATCCGCAGTATTTT.

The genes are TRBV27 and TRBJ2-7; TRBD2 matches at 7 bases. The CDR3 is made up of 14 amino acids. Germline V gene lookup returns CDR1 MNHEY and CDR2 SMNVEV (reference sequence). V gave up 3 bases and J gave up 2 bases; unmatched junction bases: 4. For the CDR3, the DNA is TGTGCCAGCAGTTTCGGAGCGGGGCCCTACGAGCAGTACTTC. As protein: CASSFGAGPYEQYF.

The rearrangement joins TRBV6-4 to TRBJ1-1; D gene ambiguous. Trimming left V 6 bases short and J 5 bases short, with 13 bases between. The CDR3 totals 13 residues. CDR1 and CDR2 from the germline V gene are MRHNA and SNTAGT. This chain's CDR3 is CASSEIRGTEAFF. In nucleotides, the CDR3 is TGTGCCAGCAGCGAAATCCGGGGTACTGAAGCTTTCTTT.

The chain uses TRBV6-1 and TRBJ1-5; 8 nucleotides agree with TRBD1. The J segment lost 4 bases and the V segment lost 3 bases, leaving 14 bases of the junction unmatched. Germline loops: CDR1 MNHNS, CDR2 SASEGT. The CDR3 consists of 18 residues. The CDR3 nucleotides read TGTGCCAGCAGTGACCGGACAGGGTTTGGGGGCACTAATCAGCCCCAGCATTTT. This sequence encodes CASSDRTGFGGTNQPQHF.

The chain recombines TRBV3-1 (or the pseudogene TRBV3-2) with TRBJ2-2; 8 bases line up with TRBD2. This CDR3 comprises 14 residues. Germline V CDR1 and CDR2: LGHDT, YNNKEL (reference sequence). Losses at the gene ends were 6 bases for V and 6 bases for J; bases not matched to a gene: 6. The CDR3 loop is CASSPRGGAGELFF. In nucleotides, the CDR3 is TGTGCCAGCAGTCCCCGGGGGGGAGCCGGGGAGCTGTTTTTT.

CDR3 sequence: CASSPDPGGTYEQYF. In DNA form, the CDR3 reads TGTGCCAGCAGCCCCGACCCGGGAGGTACCTACGAGCAGTACTTC. V gene TRBV7-6 combines with J gene TRBJ2-7; 7 positions agree with TRBD2. V dropped 5 bases and J dropped 2; count of bases not matched to a gene: 9. CDR1 and CDR2 (germline): SGHVS, FNYEAQ. The CDR3 runs to 15 residues.